The 24 T cell receptor beta chains below all came from one sample that was sequenced in a study of metastatic and nonmetastatic thyroid tumors. From the PCR reads, TCRdb re-called clones with MiXCR. The sample records around 13,000 clones, roughly a quarter being singletons. Thyroid surgery took place with no prior treatment in any patient. Sequencing was performed on blood. The source of these receptors is a female donor with papillary thyroid cancer or a benign thyroid nodule (not recorded which). Some clones in this sample may be carry-over from other donors' samples.

The table lists this clone with many counts. The rearrangement joins TRBV4-2 to TRBJ1-4; 12 bases match TRBD1. This CDR3 is built from 17 residues. Germline V CDR1 and CDR2: LGHNA, YNFKEQ. V trimming: 0 bases; J trimming: 9 bases; junction bases outside the gene matches: 8. The CDR3 protein is CASSQERSGTGGKKLFF. For the CDR3, the DNA is TGTGCCAGCAGCCAAGAGAGATCCGGGACAGGGGGCAAAAAACTGTTTTTT.

This clone came up a few times. The CDR3 loop reads CASSTGVGDEQYF. CDR3 nucleotide sequence: TGTGCCAGCAGCACAGGGGTAGGTGACGAGCAGTACTTC. The V and J genes are TRBV2 and TRBJ2-7; 7 bases map to TRBD1. Per the germline V gene, CDR1 is SNHLY and CDR2 is FYNNEI. This CDR3 is built from 13 residues. J gave up 5 bases and V 6 bases, and 7 bases lay outside the gene matches.

At least ten counts were recorded for this clone. The rearrangement links TRBV3-1 to TRBJ2-7; TRBD2 matches 11 bases. J gave up 5 bases and V 3 bases, and 18 bases lay outside the gene matches. The CDR3 loop spans 19 amino acids. Germline assignment: CDR1 LGHDT and CDR2 YNNKEL (reference sequence). The CDR3 spells CASSHSGGTSGRWVNEQYF. CDR3 nucleotides: TGTGCCAGCAGCCACTCAGGAGGAACTAGCGGGAGATGGGTGAACGAGCAGTACTTC.

This chain uses TRBV7-3 with TRBJ2-3, with TRBD2 matching 8 bases. The V gene's germline CDR1 is SGHTA and CDR2 FQGTGA. This CDR3 is built from 16 residues. V shed 1 base and J 7 bases; nucleotides not matched to a gene: 10. The CDR3 loop reads CASSLNGGGKENTQYF. CDR3 bases: TGTGCCAGCAGCTTAAATGGCGGGGGGAAAGAAAATACGCAGTATTTT.

This clone is medium-sized. The V call is TRBV6-5, the J call TRBJ1-5, with D hard to call. CDR1 and CDR2 (germline): MNHEY, SVGAGI. V lost 0 bases to trimming and J lost 5 bases, with 8 bases between them. CDR3 size: 14 residues. In nucleotides, the CDR3 is TGTGCCAGCAGTTACTCGGGATCCGATCAGCCCCAGCATTTT. Its translation: CASSYSGSDQPQHF.

Many counts were recorded for this clone. The chain carries TRBV30 and TRBJ2-5; D is ambiguous. Deletions cut 3 bases from V and 5 bases from J, with 7 bases between. CDR3 length equals 11 residues. Germline V gene lookup returns CDR1 GTSNPN and CDR2 SVGIG (reference sequence). CDR3 loop: CAWRFRETQYF. The CDR3 region has the DNA TGTGCCTGGAGATTCCGGGAGACCCAGTACTTC.

Turning to this clone: It is likely a read error, because the conserved phenylalanine at the end of the CDR3 is missing. No DNA is shown, since the ends of the CDR3 on it are uncertain; the CDR3 is the one TCRdb lists. The chain couples TRBV18 to TRBJ1-5. The CDR3 totals 13 residues, both ends included. Germline-derived CDR1 and CDR2 are KGHSH and LQKENI. CDR3 sequence reads: CANSPHSNQPQHL.

This clone came up many times. CDR3 nucleotides: TGTGCCTGGATGCGGGACAGGGCCACTCTCAGAGGCTACACCTTC. This translates into CAWMRDRATLRGYTF. The chain is built from TRBV30 and TRBJ1-2; 9 bases fit TRBD1. The germline gives CDR1 GTSNPN, CDR2 SVGIG (reference sequence). The J segment lost 8 bases and the V segment lost 4 bases, leaving 14 bases of the junction unmatched. The CDR3 consists of 15 residues.

This clone was recorded many times. The rearrangement joins TRBV30 to TRBJ2-7; 8 bases fit TRBD1. With V trimmed by 5 bases and J by 0 bases, 9 bases remained unmatched. The CDR3 covers 15 residues. Looked up from germline, CDR1 is GTSNPN and CDR2 is SVGIG (reference sequence). The CDR3 region is CAWDKSGTGSYEQYF. In DNA form, the CDR3 reads TGTGCCTGGGATAAATCCGGGACAGGCTCCTACGAGCAGTACTTC.

As concerns this clone: At one boundary the junction diverges from the germline segment, which might be a read error. The V call is TRBV5-5, the J call TRBJ2-2, with D possibly matching TRBD2 (6 bases). The CDR3 extends over 15 amino acids. Germline CDR1 is SGHKS and CDR2 is YYEKEE (reference sequence). The CDR3 nucleotides are TGTGCCAGCAGCCCCTGGGCGGGGTTTACCGTGGAGCTGTTTTTT. Its translation is CASSPWAGFTVELFF.

Only a few counts were recorded for this clone. Its ends do not fully match the called genes, so a read error is possible. J is TRBJ2-7 and V is TRBV6-2 or TRBV6-3; TRBD2 is a possible D gene (6 bases). The CDR3 covers 11 residues. CDR1 MNHEY and CDR2 SVGEGT come from the germline V gene. DNA of the CDR3: TGTGTCAGCGGCGGGACTGGCGAGCAGTACTTC. Protein: CVSGGTGEQYF.

The V and J genes are TRBV20-1 and TRBJ1-6; 7 nucleotides line up with TRBD1. Germline V CDR1 and CDR2: DFQATT, SNEGSKA (reference sequence). This CDR3 has 16 residues. After removal of 5 bases from V and 7 bases from J, the junction contained 14 bases not matched to a gene. CDR3 in DNA: TGCAGTGCTCAACCTCCTCCGGGACAGCTAAATTCACCCCTCCACTTT. It yields the protein CSAQPPPGQLNSPLHF.

This clone was found many times. The rearrangement links TRBV3-1 to TRBJ1-1; D unresolved. The CDR3 is 14 amino acids. Germline V lookup: CDR1 LGHDT, CDR2 YNNKEL (reference sequence). V was cut by 6 bases and J by 1 base, with 12 bases left in between. CDR3 amino acids: CASRQRMTNTEAFF. DNA of the CDR3: TGTGCCAGCAGACAAAGAATGACGAACACTGAAGCTTTCTTT. The full variable domain, with the rest looked up from reference TRBV3-1 and TRBJ1-1, is DTAVSQTPKYLVTQMGNDKSIKCEQNLGHDTMYWYKQDSKKFLKIMFSYNNKELIINETVPNRFSPKSPDKAHLNLHINSLELGDSAVYFCASRQRMTNTEAFFGQGTRLTVV.

V gene TRBV3-1 combines with J gene TRBJ2-1; D remains ambiguous. CDR3 length equals 12 residues. The germline V gene encodes CDR1 LGHDT and CDR2 YNNKEL (reference sequence). V was pared by 1 base and J by 9 bases, with 7 bases between. The CDR3 sequence is CASSQVAREQFF. The CDR3 region has the DNA TGTGCCAGCAGCCAAGTTGCGCGTGAGCAGTTCTTC.

By share, this clone ranks as medium-sized (0.01 to 0.1%). The chain is built from TRBV27 and TRBJ1-2, with 8 bases aligning to TRBD1. V shed 5 bases and J 6 bases; nucleotides not matched to a gene: 5. This CDR3 is built from 13 residues. Looked up from germline, CDR1 is MNHEY and CDR2 is SMNVEV (reference sequence). For the CDR3, the DNA is TGTGCCAGCAGTCCCAAGACAGGGGATGGCTACACCTTC. This gives the protein CASSPKTGDGYTF.

The CDR3 loop is CASSPRDRGLNTEAFF. CDR3 DNA: TGTGCCAGTAGTCCCCGGGACAGGGGTTTGAACACTGAAGCTTTCTTT. This chain links TRBV19 with TRBJ1-1, with 10 bases aligning to TRBD1. Germline assignment: CDR1 LNHDA and CDR2 SQIVND (reference sequence). The CDR3 has 16 residues. The V and J ends lost 5 bases and 0 bases, in that order; junction bases with no gene match: 6.

The chain links TRBV20-1 to TRBJ1-2; D not certain. Germline CDR1 and CDR2: DFQATT and SNEGSKA (reference sequence). The CDR3 has 14 residues. V was shortened by 0 bases and J by 5 bases, with 13 bases between the two germline ends. Here the CDR3 DNA reads TGCAGTGCTAGAGATATGAGGTCGCAGTATGGCTACACCTTC. Translation: CSARDMRSQYGYTF.

The chain recombines TRBV12-3 or TRBV12-4 with TRBJ2-7; TRBD1 is a possible D gene (6 bases). The CDR3 loop spans 13 amino acids. V lost 5 bases and J lost 7, with 15 bases in between. DNA for the CDR3: TGTGCCAGCAGTCCACCACAGGGTTTAGAGCAGTACTTC. Its translation: CASSPPQGLEQYF.

This clone has only a few counts. V gene TRBV18 combines with J gene TRBJ1-1; possibly TRBD1 for D (5 bases). The length of the CDR3 is 16 residues. Germline values: CDR1 KGHSH, CDR2 LQKENI. V lost 4 bases, J lost 1 base, and 16 bases lay in between. The DNA of the CDR3 is TGTGCCAGCTCACGGCTACCGGGACTCAAGAACACTGAAGCTTTCTTT. This translates into CASSRLPGLKNTEAFF.

This clone appeared many times. V usage is TRBV7-2 and J usage is TRBJ2-7; D is unclear. CDR3 size: 15 residues. Germline lookup yields CDR1 SGHTA and CDR2 FQGNSA. The V gene lost 0 bases and the J gene lost 6 bases, with 15 bases spanning the gap. CDR3 in amino acids: CASSLAFGQEFEQYF. The CDR3 coding sequence is TGTGCCAGCAGCTTAGCTTTCGGCCAAGAGTTCGAGCAGTACTTC. Filled out from reference TRBV7-2 and TRBJ2-7, the complete variable domain reads GAGVSQSPSNKVTEKGKDVELRCDPISGHTALYWYRQSLGQGLEFLIYFQGNSAPDKSGLPSDRFSAERTGGSVSTLTIQRTQQEDSAVYLCASSLAFGQEFEQYFGPGTRLTVT.

This clone was observed many times. The V gene is TRBV2, the J gene TRBJ2-5; no reliable D call. Looked up from germline, CDR1 is SNHLY and CDR2 is FYNNEI. The V end was cut by 5 bases, the J end by 9 bases, with 13 bases between. This CDR3 is 12 amino acids long. CDR3: CASSPQSGSQYF. The CDR3 region has the DNA TGTGCCAGCAGTCCCCAGTCGGGTTCCCAGTACTTC.

This clone was recorded at least ten times. This rearrangement joins TRBV4-2 to TRBJ1-6; 11 nucleotides match TRBD1. V lost 1 base, J lost 17 bases, and 1 base stayed unmatched. The CDR3 totals 12 residues. The germline V gene encodes CDR1 LGHNA and CDR2 YNFKEQ. The CDR3 DNA reads TGTGCCAGCAGCCAAGGGACAGGGGGCATCCACTTT. Its translation is CASSQGTGGIHF.

This clone has at least ten counts. The chain is built from TRBV29-1 and TRBJ2-7; D is ambiguous. V was trimmed by 4 bases and J by 2 bases, leaving 12 bases between them. The CDR3 consists of 13 residues. Germline CDR1 and CDR2: SQVTM and ANQGSEA. CDR3 region: CSVVVGVAYEQYF. The CDR3 DNA reads TGCAGCGTTGTTGTAGGTGTAGCCTACGAGCAGTACTTC.

The chain couples TRBV11-2 to TRBJ2-3; no definite D call. V shed 5 bases and J shed 1 base, with 13 bases lying between them. Per the germline V gene, CDR1 is SGHAT and CDR2 is FQNNGV. The CDR3 has 15 residues. CDR3 sequence (DNA): TGTGCCAGCAGCCCCGATGGTGGGGGCACAGATACGCAGTATTTT. Protein sequence: CASSPDGGGTDTQYF.